The 8 T cell receptor beta chains below all came from one sample that was sequenced in a study of blood T cell repertoires in COVID-19. Using immunoSEQ multiplex PCR, the repertoire was profiled, and TCRdb retains in-frame clones only, with some absent. The table has about 400,000 clones, over 75% seen once. The specimen was PBMCs or T cells enriched from blood (not recorded which). The receptors were gathered from a woman aged 25-40 years with acute COVID-19.

This chain connects TRBV4-1 to TRBJ1-5, with 9 nucleotides matching TRBD1. The CDR3 loop spans 15 amino acids. Germline CDR1 and CDR2: MGHRA and YSYEKL. Losses at the gene ends were 2 bases for V and 4 bases for J; bases not matched to a gene: 3. The CDR3, as DNA: TGCGCCAGCAGCCAAACAGGGGGCATTAATCAGCCCCAGCATTTT. This gives the protein CASSQTGGINQPQHF.

V gene TRBV9 combines with J gene TRBJ1-2; 8 bases fit TRBD1. V trimming: 4 bases; J trimming: 3 bases; junction bases outside the gene matches: 2. CDR1 is SGDLS, CDR2 YYNGEE, per germline. The CDR3 extends over 13 amino acids. This CDR3 is CASSRGQDYGYTF. In nucleotides, the CDR3 is TGTGCCAGCAGCCGGGGACAGGACTATGGCTACACCTTC.

Comments on this clone: At the DNA level, this CDR3 is encoded by other sequences in the same sample as well. The genes are TRBV20-1 and TRBJ2-1; the D gene is possibly TRBD2 (5 bases). V lost 3 bases to trimming and J lost 2 bases, with 8 bases between them. The CDR3 is 13 amino acids. Per germline, CDR1 DFQATT and CDR2 SNEGSKA (reference sequence). The CDR3 loop reads CSASRGTYNEQFF. DNA for the CDR3: TGCAGTGCTAGTCGAGGGACCTACAATGAGCAGTTCTTC.

This chain connects TRBV18 to TRBJ2-1; TRBD1 matches 7 bases. Germline CDR1 and CDR2: KGHSH and LQKENI. With V trimmed by 6 bases and J by 0 bases, 8 bases remained unmatched. The CDR3 loop spans 16 amino acids. CDR3 sequence (DNA): TGTGCCAGCTCCCGTAACCGGGACAGCTCCTACAATGAGCAGTTCTTC. Amino acids: CASSRNRDSSYNEQFF.

The rearrangement joins TRBV9 to TRBJ2-1, with unresolved D. The germline gives CDR1 SGDLS, CDR2 YYNGEE. The V gene lost 6 bases and the J gene lost 5 bases, with 15 bases spanning the gap. This CDR3 spans 14 amino acids. The CDR3 reads CASTADGRNNEQFF. CDR3 nucleotides: TGTGCCAGCACGGCCGATGGGCGCAACAATGAGCAGTTCTTC.

The rearrangement links TRBV6-1 to TRBJ1-1; D is perhaps TRBD1 (5 bases). CDR1 is MNHNS and CDR2 is SASEGT in the germline V gene. V lost 3 bases and J lost 5, with 13 bases in between. This CDR3 region has 14 residues. The CDR3 DNA sequence: TGTGCCAGCAGTGAGGGGGGAGGGTGGACTGAAGCTTTCTTT. Translated, it gives CASSEGGGWTEAFF.

The V and J genes are TRBV2 and TRBJ1-1, with D unresolved. V lost 5 bases to trimming and J lost 4 bases, with 8 bases between them. Per the germline V gene, CDR1 is SNHLY and CDR2 is FYNNEI. The CDR3 extends over 12 amino acids. The CDR3 coding sequence is TGTGCCAGCAGTTTACCGGGCACTGAAGCTTTCTTT. It is translated as CASSLPGTEAFF.

The chain is built from TRBV5-4 and TRBJ2-3; tentative D call: TRBD1 (6 bases). The germline gives CDR1 SGHNT, CDR2 YYREEE (reference sequence). The V end was cut by 4 bases, the J end by 6 bases, with 12 bases between. CDR3 size: 13 residues. The DNA of the CDR3 is TGTGCCAGCAGCCTAGACAGGTCGGATACGCAGTATTTT. Translation: CASSLDRSDTQYF.